This passage covers 2 T cell receptor beta chains from one sample sequenced in a study of post-analysis software for immune sequencing data. Study-level findings and limits: Roughly five TRBV segments were more frequent in patients than controls; TRBV5-6, TRBV5-1 and TRBV20-1 belonged to this group.

Antigens for these TCRs are unknown. The TCR beta cDNA libraries contained unique molecular identifiers. MiXCR, run by TCRdb on the PCR reads, gives a single entry per CDR3 protein. This table holds 740,000 or so distinct CDR3 sequences, about 53% found once. Sequenced sample: blood. These receptors were taken from a girl under 18 with multiple sclerosis.

This chain joins TRBV7-9 and TRBJ2-1; 8 positions agree with TRBD2. Germline CDR1 SEHNR, CDR2 FQNEAQ (reference sequence). The trim removed 1 base at V and 7 bases at J, leaving 9 bases unmatched. The CDR3 contains 16 residues. In DNA, the CDR3 is TGTGCCAGCAGCTTAGTCCGGGGGGGCGCATTGAATGAGCAGTTCTTC. It is translated as CASSLVRGGALNEQFF.

The chain joins TRBV9 to TRBJ1-2, with D perhaps TRBD1 (6 bases). Germline V gives CDR1 SGDLS, CDR2 YYNGEE. This CDR3 has 12 residues. V was shortened by 4 bases and J by 8 bases, with 12 bases between the two germline ends. As DNA, the CDR3 is TGTGCCAGCAGCACCACAGGGAGGGGCTACACCTTC. Translating it yields CASSTTGRGYTF. Full variable domain (remainder filled in from reference TRBV9 and TRBJ1-2): DSGVTQTPKHLITATGQRVTLRCSPRSGDLSVYWYQQSLDQGLQFLIQYYNGEERAKGNILERFSAQQFPDLHSELNLSSLELGDSALYFCASSTTGRGYTFGSGTRLTVV.